This TCR beta chain was recovered during a study of cytomegalovirus exposure and HLA in healthy donors. This clone came up a few times. Its target is unknown. The study, taken as a whole, reports: An analysis that was carried out later associated 16,951 TCR beta sequences with HLA alleles at 0.05 false discovery rate. A prior analysis recorded that most TCR beta V segments were productive about 87% or about 30% of the time.

60 Vbeta and 13 Jbeta primers were used in PCR. The repertoire was sequenced with immunoSEQ multiplex PCR; TCRdb's copy has only in-frame clones and lacks some. The sample consists of about 140,000 clones, 75% to 85% of them appearing once. The sequencing sample was made of PBMCs. This receptor was taken from a female donor in good health and CMV-seronegative.

The CDR3 DNA reads TGTGCCAGCAGCTTGGCATCCGGGGGGCCCCACACAGATACGCAGTATTTT. It is translated as CASSLASGGPHTDTQYF. This rearrangement joins TRBV5-5 to TRBJ2-3, with D possibly matching TRBD2 (7 bases). Between the trimmed V and J ends, which lost 0 bases and 2 bases, there was a span of 16 bases. This CDR3 spans 17 amino acids. CDR1 is SGHKS and CDR2 is YYEKEE in the germline V gene (reference sequence).